A single sample is the source of the 9 T cell receptor beta chains below, sequenced in a study of blood T cell repertoires in COVID-19. The data were produced by immunoSEQ multiplex PCR, yet TCRdb's version contains in-frame clones alone and is incomplete. The sample yields 200,000 to 250,000 clones, approximately 83% seen once. The sequencing input was peripheral blood. Source of these receptors: a human donor in a cohort sampled during active COVID-19.

This chain links TRBV27 with TRBJ1-6; 7 bases line up with TRBD1. CDR3 length: 15 amino acids. Trimming at V came to 4 bases and at J to 7 bases, leaving 7 bases not matched to a gene. Germline V gene lookup returns CDR1 MNHEY and CDR2 SMNVEV (reference sequence). The CDR3 reads CASSSDRVENSPLHF. The CDR3, as DNA: TGTGCCAGCAGTTCCGACAGGGTGGAAAATTCACCCCTCCACTTT.

The chain is built from TRBV19 and TRBJ2-2; 8 nucleotides agree with TRBD1. This CDR3 region has 13 residues. The V gene end was trimmed by 4 bases and the J gene end by 7 bases; junction bases not matched to a gene: 2. Germline CDR1 reads LNHDA; CDR2 reads SQIVND (reference sequence). The CDR3 DNA is TGTGCCAGTAGTACCACAGGGGGCGGGGAGCTGTTTTTT. It translates to CASSTTGGGELFF.

This clone was recorded only once. The rearrangement links TRBV5-1 to TRBJ2-7; 7 bases are a match to TRBD2. This CDR3 contains 13 residues. V was pared by 4 bases and J by 6 bases, with 7 bases of the junction left unmatched. The germline gives CDR1 SGHRS, CDR2 YFSETQ. The CDR3 loop reads CASSPSLATEQYF. CDR3 coding DNA: TGCGCCAGCAGCCCTTCACTAGCGACCGAGCAGTACTTC.

In nucleotides, the CDR3 is TGTGCCAGCAGCCCTAGTAGGTACAAGAGCTCCTATAATTCACCCCTCCACTTT. Translated: CASSPSRYKSSYNSPLHF. The chain joins TRBV25-1 to TRBJ1-6; D remains ambiguous. The CDR3 runs 18 residues. Germline assignment: CDR1 MGHDK and CDR2 SYGVNS. Trimming cost V 6 bases and J 0 bases, with 18 bases left between them.

The V gene is TRBV5-4, the J gene TRBJ2-6, with TRBD1 identical over 9 bases. Trimming cost V 2 bases and J 2 bases; bases outside gene matches: 5. Germline V gives CDR1 SGHNT, CDR2 YYREEE (reference sequence). The CDR3 runs 17 residues. CDR3 bases: TGTGCCAGCAGCTTCCGGGACAGGGCTGCTGGGGCCAACGTCCTGACTTTC. Translating gives CASSFRDRAAGANVLTF.

This clone was seen a few times. V gene TRBV7-8 combines with J gene TRBJ1-3; no clear D gene. CDR3 length: 15 amino acids. Trimming took off 4 bases at V and 0 bases at J, with 10 bases between the two ends. Germline V gene data show CDR1 as SGHVS and CDR2 as FQNEAQ. The CDR3 DNA sequence: TGTGCCAGCAGCTATATCCAGGCCTCTGGAAACACCATATATTTT. Protein product: CASSYIQASGNTIYF.

The chain couples TRBV19 to TRBJ1-3, with 7 positions matching TRBD1. The CDR3 totals 14 residues. Germline V gives CDR1 LNHDA, CDR2 SQIVND (reference sequence). J gave up 3 bases and V 9 bases, and 8 bases lay outside the gene matches. The CDR3 loop is CASQGGRYGNTIYF. The CDR3 region has the DNA TGTGCCAGCCAGGGGGGAAGGTATGGAAACACCATATATTTT.

This sequence joins TRBV2 and TRBJ2-2; 12 bases match TRBD2. CDR1 is SNHLY, CDR2 FYNNEI, per germline. After removal of 5 bases from V and 2 bases from J, the junction contained 3 bases not matched to a gene. The CDR3 has 16 amino acids. The CDR3 is CASSQLAGGNTGELFF. CDR3 bases: TGTGCCAGCAGTCAACTAGCGGGAGGCAACACCGGGGAGCTGTTTTTT.

The rearrangement links TRBV4-2 to TRBJ1-2; D is unclear. Trimming cost V 3 bases and J 8 bases, with 16 bases left between them. This CDR3 region has 14 residues. The germline CDR1 and CDR2 sequences are LGHNA and YNFKEQ. Here the CDR3 DNA reads TGTGCCAGCAGCCAGGCGGCGGATGCGGAGGGCTACACCTTC. It translates to CASSQAADAEGYTF.